These 12 T cell receptor beta chains came from one sample sequenced in a study of long-term antiretroviral therapy in people with HIV. At the survey level, the v3.0 immunoSEQ assay was run. TCRdb's table, derived via immunoSEQ multiplex PCR, lists solely in-frame clones and lacks some. Of about 35,000 clones listed, approximately 83% are singletons. Material: unsorted PBMCs, obtained 2.2 years after starting antiretroviral therapy. All receptors derive from a man aged 18 to 29 with HIV.

The V and J genes are TRBV27 and TRBJ2-7; D is uncertain. The V end was cut by 6 bases, the J end by 0 bases, with 15 bases between. The germline V gene has CDR1 MNHEY and CDR2 SMNVEV (reference sequence). CDR3 length equals 15 residues. DNA of the CDR3: TGTGCCAGCAGACCCTTAGATTCCCTCTCCTACGAGCAGTACTTC. Translation gives CASRPLDSLSYEQYF.

The rearrangement joins TRBV5-1 to TRBJ1-1; 7 bases match TRBD1. Trimming removed 4 bases from V and 7 bases from J; junction bases left unmatched: 10. The length of the CDR3 is 14 residues. Germline assignment: CDR1 SGHRS and CDR2 YFSETQ. CDR3 DNA: TGCGCCAGCAGCGTGACCTCCGGGACAGTTGAAGCTTTCTTT. Encoded protein: CASSVTSGTVEAFF. The full variable domain, with the rest looked up from reference TRBV5-1 and TRBJ1-1, is KAGVTQTPRYLIKTRGQQVTLSCSPISGHRSVSWYQQTPGQGLQFLFEYFSETQRNKGNFPGRFSGRQFSNSRSEMNVSTLELGDSALYLCASSVTSGTVEAFFGQGTRLTVV.

This CDR3 reads CASSPHRGPAGELFF. The CDR3 DNA sequence: TGTGCCAGCAGCCCCCACAGGGGGCCGGCCGGGGAGCTGTTTTTT. The J gene is TRBJ2-2, the V gene TRBV14; TRBD1 agrees at 9 bases. The CDR3 has 15 residues. Germline-derived CDR1 and CDR2 are SGHDN and FVKESK. V shed 4 bases, J shed 6 bases, and the junction held 6 bases outside the gene matches.

This clone was seen a handful of times. The chain carries TRBV27 and TRBJ2-7, with 8 bases matching TRBD1. This CDR3 comprises 16 residues. V was pared by 2 bases and J by 3 bases, with 9 bases of the junction left unmatched. The germline V gene has CDR1 MNHEY and CDR2 SMNVEV (reference sequence). CDR3 protein: CASSLEATGVYYEQYF. In DNA form, the CDR3 reads TGTGCCAGCAGTTTAGAGGCGACAGGGGTTTACTACGAGCAGTACTTC.

V is TRBV30 and J is TRBJ2-2; TRBD2 aligns across 7 bases. Germline-derived CDR1 and CDR2 are GTSNPN and SVGIG (reference sequence). J lost 3 bases, V lost 8 bases, and 9 bases had no gene match. This CDR3 spans 14 amino acids. The CDR3 coding sequence is TGTGCCGGGCAGACGGGGGGACACACCGGGGAGCTGTTTTTT. Translating gives CAGQTGGHTGELFF.

The chain carries TRBV30 and TRBJ2-3, with 10 bases aligning to TRBD2. Germline CDR1 GTSNPN, CDR2 SVGIG (reference sequence). V was pared by 2 bases and J by 8 bases, with 13 bases of the junction left unmatched. The CDR3 is 16 residues long. CDR3 DNA: TGTGCCTGGAGTCACATAGCGGGGGGTTACCCTTTTACGCAGTATTTT. It is translated as CAWSHIAGGYPFTQYF.

The chain joins TRBV5-1 to TRBJ2-7; a possible D gene is TRBD2 (5 bases). The CDR3 has 16 amino acids. V gave up 0 bases and J gave up 2 bases, with 15 bases separating them. The germline V gene has CDR1 SGHRS and CDR2 YFSETQ. CDR3 sequence reads: CASSLGSGLMAYEQYF. CDR3 DNA: TGCGCCAGCAGCTTGGGTTCAGGACTTATGGCCTACGAGCAGTACTTC.

The chain uses TRBV13 and TRBJ1-2, with 7 bases matching TRBD1. J lost 4 bases, V lost 3 bases, and 8 bases had no gene match. The CDR3 contains 15 residues. Germline values: CDR1 PRHDT, CDR2 FYEKMQ (reference sequence). CDR3: CASSFPGGGGYGYTF. The CDR3 DNA follows: TGTGCCAGCAGCTTCCCAGGGGGGGGAGGCTATGGCTACACCTTC.

This clone has only one observation. CDR3 loop: CASSIYRGNTIYF. The CDR3 bases are TGTGCCAGTAGTATCTACAGGGGAAACACCATATATTTT. The chain uses TRBV19 and TRBJ1-3; possible D gene TRBD1, 5 bases. Germline V gives CDR1 LNHDA, CDR2 SQIVND (reference sequence). The CDR3 spans 13 residues. Trimming took off 3 bases at V and 4 bases at J, with 7 bases between the two ends.

This clone was seen only a few times. This chain uses TRBV19 with TRBJ1-1; maybe TRBD1 (5 bases). CDR3 length equals 14 residues. Trimming left V 3 bases short and J 2 bases short, with 10 bases between. Germline V gene lookup returns CDR1 LNHDA and CDR2 SQIVND (reference sequence). Written as DNA, the CDR3 is TGTGCCAGTAGTATGGGGCAGGGCAACACTGAAGCTTTCTTT. Translating it yields CASSMGQGNTEAFF.

This clone was observed a handful of times. V gene TRBV27 combines with J gene TRBJ2-2; D not resolved. This CDR3 comprises 13 residues. Germline assignment: CDR1 MNHEY and CDR2 SMNVEV (reference sequence). V lost 5 bases and J lost 1, with 5 bases in between. Here the CDR3 DNA reads TGTGCCAGCAGTCCGCAGAACACCGGGGAGCTGTTTTTT. This gives the protein CASSPQNTGELFF.

J is TRBJ2-7 and V is TRBV6-5; no clear D. The ends were cut back, 8 bases at V and 9 bases at J, with 14 bases in the middle. The CDR3 is 11 amino acids. In germline, CDR1 is MNHEY, CDR2 SVGAGI. DNA of the CDR3: TGTGCCAGCCTTTCGGCAGCCAGGCAGTACTTC. Protein product: CASLSAARQYF.